This is a list of T cell receptor beta chains from one sample in a study of monozygotic twins with inflammatory bowel disease. TCRdb re-called the 5' RACE reads, yielding one record per CDR3 amino acid sequence without DNA. Listed are just over 300,000 distinct CDR3 sequences; more than 4.5% falls within the top ten. The sample comprised blood. These receptors all come from a human donor with ulcerative colitis or Crohn's disease, or a healthy co-twin of an affected twin (not recorded which). CDR3s include the opening cysteine and the closing phenylalanine or tryptophan.

TRBV2,TRBJ1-6,14,CASTGDTTYSPLHF
TRBV18,TRBJ1-2,14,CASSPPSGVDGYTF
TRBV7-3,TRBJ2-3,17,CASSLTWNSGRTDTQYF
TRBV5-6,TRBJ2-1,16,CASSLAFLAFYNEQFF
TRBV28,TRBJ2-5,12,CASSLEWSTQYF
TRBV21-1,TRBJ2-7,16,CASSKRRGVSSYEQYF
TRBV20-1,TRBJ1-1,13,CSAKGGLNTEAFF
TRBV4-3,TRBJ2-2,15,CASSSGWTNTGELFF
TRBV30,TRBJ2-6,17,CAWRRTGGTSGANVLTF
TRBV12-3/TRBV12-4,TRBJ1-6,12,CASSLPPSPLHF
TRBV18,TRBJ2-7,14,CASSPPDSHYEQYF
TRBV20-1,TRBJ2-7,16,CSARLPTTGFWGEQYF
TRBV5-5,TRBJ2-7,16,CASSFPTGQTTYEQYF
TRBV30,TRBJ2-7,12,CACPQGAYEQYF
TRBV25-1,TRBJ2-3,14,CASSTRVSTDTQYF
TRBV10-3,TRBJ1-5,13,CAISESHGQPQHF
TRBV5-1,TRBJ1-2,14,CASSLFGGNYGYTF
TRBV28,TRBJ2-7,12,CASRRTLYEQYF
TRBV25-1,TRBJ1-2,13,CASSDDRFYGYTF
TRBV12-3/TRBV12-4,TRBJ1-3,14,CASSLGGSGNTIYF
TRBV6-5,TRBJ2-1,13,CASSYSFVNEQFF
TRBV7-9,TRBJ1-2,16,CASSPGPGGNHYGYTF
TRBV12-3/TRBV12-4,TRBJ2-3,15,CASSFRGGNADTQYF
TRBV7-2,TRBJ1-5,15,CASSAMTGFGQPQHF
TRBV3-1,TRBJ1-1,15,CASSQPQGGNTEAFF
TRBV5-1,TRBJ2-1,16,CASSLDPGGSYNEQFF
TRBV27,TRBJ2-1,15,CASSLFPGVPDEQFF
TRBV24-1,TRBJ2-3,13,CATSDFPADTQYF
TRBV15,TRBJ1-5,18,CATSRDSPTRNSNQPQHF
TRBV6-2/TRBV6-3,TRBJ2-3,14,CASRLAGGTDTQYF
TRBV14,TRBJ2-3,16,CASSHWREGLTDTQYF
TRBV12-3/TRBV12-4,TRBJ2-2,13,CASRKDIPGELFF
TRBV12-3/TRBV12-4,TRBJ1-5,17,CASSRKGQTYSNQPQHF
TRBV2,TRBJ2-1,12,CARGDRGNEQFF
TRBV5-1,TRBJ2-7,16,CASSQPSGTGEKEQYF
TRBV6-2/TRBV6-3,TRBJ2-7,13,CASSLSGWGEQYF
TRBV5-4,TRBJ2-4,14,CASSTGATKNIQYF
TRBV12-3/TRBV12-4,TRBJ2-7,14,CASRGQGAMEEQYF
TRBV5-4,TRBJ2-3,14,CASSRDPGGDTQYF
TRBV7-2,TRBJ2-2,13,CASSLLRGGELFF
TRBV5-1,TRBJ1-2,13,CASSLDGVNGYTF
TRBV7-2,TRBJ1-3,14,CASSLEIGGNTIYF
TRBV20-1,TRBJ2-5,13,CSVGGRTRETQYF
TRBV7-8,TRBJ1-6,13,CASSLADDGSRHF
TRBV2,TRBJ1-5,14,CASKDGDYNQPQHF
TRBV18,TRBJ2-7,14,CASSPGTAEYEQYF
TRBV5-1,TRBJ2-7,15,CASSPTSGSSHEQYF
TRBV12-3/TRBV12-4,TRBJ1-2,12,CASSLEGYGYTF
TRBV20-1,TRBJ2-3,16,CSAIRGGAVLTDTQYF
TRBV6-2/TRBV6-3,TRBJ1-1,13,CASSFTEGTEAFF
TRBV7-2,TRBJ1-4,12,CASSSQGEKLFF